This T cell receptor (beta chain) emerged from a study of read filtering for tumor transcriptome and immune sequencing. Overall study: R-ISS stage counts were under ten for I, about 15 for II, 6 or 7 for III.

Trimming took 5 bases from V and 4 from J, leaving 12 bases between them. CDR3 length equals 13 residues. Germline lookup yields CDR1 LNHNV and CDR2 YYDKDF (reference sequence). In its sample, this clonotype is medium-sized (0.01 to 0.1%). Its cognate antigen is unknown. From around 440 ng of RNA, a library with molecular barcoded alpha/delta and beta/gamma adaptors was made. One entry per CDR3 protein results from TCRdb running MiXCR on the reads. Of 15,000 to 20,000 distinct CDR3 sequences listed, 22% are singletons. Every patient had bone marrow sampled while the disease was active. Study-wide points: Dropping single-read clonotypes raised IR-seq and RNA-seq shared-clonotype correlation.

Material: a population of CD138-negative cells sorted from bone marrow. This TCR was sampled from a donor aged 40 or older with multiple myeloma. This chain joins TRBV15 and TRBJ2-7; D call uncertain. The CDR3, as DNA: TGTGCCACCAGCCCCAACGGACCTTACGAGCAGTACTTC. Translation: CATSPNGPYEQYF.